Below are 16 T cell receptor beta chains sequenced from a single sample in a study of T cells in Graves' hyperthyroidism and ophthalmopathy. Researchers amplified the TCR beta CDR3 regions from RNA transcripts. A set of HTBI primers served as the primers for a first-round RT-PCR of the TCR CDR3. TCRdb redid the calling of the multiplex PCR reads with MiXCR, one entry per CDR3 protein. The sample gives 350,000 to 450,000 distinct CDR3 sequences, roughly 13% of which show up once; around 28% is in the top ten. Sample: blood. Source of these receptors: a man in his fifties or sixties with Graves' ophthalmopathy.

This clonotype was counted a few times. This chain uses TRBV5-5 with TRBJ1-6; D gene ambiguous. CDR3 length equals 16 residues. From germline, CDR1 is SGHKS and CDR2 YYEKEE (reference sequence). The ends were cut back, 4 bases at V and 7 bases at J, with 18 bases in the middle. The CDR3 protein is CASSPRVGGENSPLHF. The CDR3 coding sequence is TGTGCCAGCAGCCCCCGTGTCGGTGGAGAAAATTCACCCCTCCACTTT.

This clonotype was found many times. V usage is TRBV7-9 and J usage is TRBJ2-5; 7 bases are shared with TRBD1. The ends lost 6 bases at V and 2 bases at J; junction bases unmatched: 12. The CDR3 is made up of 16 amino acids. Germline CDR1 reads SEHNR; CDR2 reads FQNEAQ (reference sequence). The CDR3 nucleotides read TGTGCCAGCAGGCAGGTCGGGACAGATAATCAAGAGACCCAGTACTTC. Translated, it gives CASRQVGTDNQETQYF.

This clonotype was recorded once. This CDR3 reads CASSPRMAGNEQFF. The CDR3 nucleotides read TGTGCCAGCAGCCCACGGATGGCGGGCAATGAGCAGTTCTTC. The chain is built from TRBV7-6 and TRBJ2-1; TRBD2 is a possible D gene (5 bases). Germline V CDR1 and CDR2: SGHVS, FNYEAQ. The CDR3 covers 14 residues. V was pared by 5 bases and J by 6 bases, with 14 bases between.

This clonotype was observed a few times. This chain connects TRBV15 to TRBJ2-5; maybe TRBD2 (5 bases). This CDR3 has 16 residues. The germline V and J ends were trimmed by 1 base and 5 bases, with 17 bases remaining between them. The germline gives CDR1 LNHNV, CDR2 YYDKDF (reference sequence). For the CDR3, the DNA is TGTGCCACCAGCAGAGGGAGGTTGGCCGCAAGCGAGACCCAGTACTTC. Its translation: CATSRGRLAASETQYF.

This clonotype was counted at least ten times. The rearrangement joins TRBV2 to TRBJ2-7; a weak D match, TRBD2 (5 bases). Germline V CDR1 and CDR2: SNHLY, FYNNEI. CDR3 length equals 13 residues. The germline V and J ends were trimmed by 7 bases and 2 bases, with 12 bases remaining between them. CDR3 DNA: TGTGCCAGCAAACTCGAGGGAGCCTACGAGCAGTACTTC. Residues: CASKLEGAYEQYF.

The CDR3 here is CASSNSPSFNEQFF. The CDR3 nucleotides are TGCGCCAGCAGCAACTCCCCCTCGTTCAATGAGCAGTTCTTC. This chain joins TRBV10-2 and TRBJ2-1; D is unclear. The germline CDR1 and CDR2 sequences are WSHSY and SAAADI. The CDR3 runs to 14 residues. Trimming took off 6 bases at V and 6 bases at J, with 15 bases between the two ends.

This clonotype has a handful of counts. The chain recombines TRBV29-1 with TRBJ2-5, with D possibly called TRBD1 or TRBD2 (5 bases each). V was shortened by 2 bases and J by 5 bases, with 9 bases between the two germline ends. The CDR3 contains 12 residues. Germline CDR1 is SQVTM and CDR2 is ANQGSEA. CDR3 in DNA: TGCAGCGTTGAATCGGGGCGCGAGACCCAGTACTTC. This gives the protein CSVESGRETQYF. Full variable domain (outside the CDR3, taken from reference TRBV29-1 and TRBJ2-5): SAVISQKPSRDICQRGTSLTIQCQVDSQVTMMFWYRQQPGQSLTLIATANQGSEATYESGFVIDKFPISRPNLTFSTLTVSNMSPEDSSIYLCSVESGRETQYFGPGTRLLVL.

This rearrangement joins TRBV11-2 to TRBJ2-1, with 13 bases identical to TRBD2. Germline CDR1 and CDR2: SGHAT and FQNNGV. V gave up 5 bases and J gave up 8 bases; unmatched junction bases: 9. This CDR3 has 16 amino acids. In DNA, the CDR3 is TGTGCCAGCAGCCCTCCGGGACTAGCGGGATTGCATGAGCAGTTCTTC. It specifies CASSPPGLAGLHEQFF.

The chain is built from TRBV6-1 and TRBJ2-7; D may be TRBD1 (6 bases). Trimming pared 5 bases from V and 7 bases from J, leaving 15 bases between. Germline V lookup: CDR1 MNHNS, CDR2 SASEGT. This CDR3 has 13 residues. The chain's CDR3 is CASSFGTLKEQYF. The CDR3 region has the DNA TGTGCCAGCAGTTTCGGGACACTGAAAGAGCAGTACTTC.

This clonotype was recorded at least ten times. The chain combines TRBV7-9 with TRBJ2-2; D unresolved. Per germline, CDR1 SEHNR and CDR2 FQNEAQ (reference sequence). The V and J ends lost 5 bases and 2 bases respectively, with 9 bases between them. CDR3 length: 14 residues. Here the CDR3 DNA reads TGTGCCAGCAGCCCGAACCCAAACACCGGGGAGCTGTTTTTT. It translates to CASSPNPNTGELFF.

Only a few counts were recorded for this clonotype. The chain uses TRBV20-1 and TRBJ2-2; 10 nucleotides agree with TRBD1. V dropped 0 bases and J dropped 7; count of bases not matched to a gene: 5. The CDR3 is made up of 15 amino acids. Germline values: CDR1 DFQATT, CDR2 SNEGSKA (reference sequence). CDR3 in amino acids: CSARDGTGVGGELFF. The CDR3 region has the DNA TGCAGTGCTAGAGATGGGACAGGGGTTGGCGGGGAGCTGTTTTTT.

This clonotype has just a few counts. The chain has TRBV12-3 or TRBV12-4 and TRBJ1-2, with unresolved D. V was pared by 2 bases and J by 5 bases, with 6 bases between. The CDR3 spans 12 residues. The CDR3 DNA reads TGTGCCAGCAGTTTAATGAAATATGGCTACACCTTC. Translation: CASSLMKYGYTF.

This clonotype appeared many times. This chain joins TRBV5-1 and TRBJ2-3, with 9 positions matching TRBD2. V trimming: 0 bases; J trimming: 2 bases; junction bases outside the gene matches: 4. The CDR3 is made up of 16 amino acids. Per the germline V gene, CDR1 is SGHRS and CDR2 is YFSETQ. Here the CDR3 reads CASSLGLAVITDTQYF. The CDR3 DNA sequence: TGCGCCAGCAGCTTGGGACTAGCGGTTATCACAGATACGCAGTATTTT. The whole variable domain, filled in from reference TRBV5-1 and TRBJ2-3, reads KAGVTQTPRYLIKTRGQQVTLSCSPISGHRSVSWYQQTPGQGLQFLFEYFSETQRNKGNFPGRFSGRQFSNSRSEMNVSTLELGDSALYLCASSLGLAVITDTQYFGPGTRLTVL.

The chain uses TRBV11-3 and TRBJ2-7; D perhaps matches TRBD2 (5 bases). Trimming shortened V by 9 bases and J by 4 bases, and 28 bases separated the two germline ends. The CDR3 is 17 amino acids. Per germline, CDR1 SGHNT and CDR2 YENEEA. CDR3 in amino acids: CASSHFSRVGSPYEQYF. Written as DNA, the CDR3 is TGTGCCAGTAGTCACTTCAGTCGGGTAGGGAGCCCATACGAGCAGTACTTC.

This clonotype has at least ten counts. The chain uses TRBV6-1 and TRBJ2-7, with D maybe TRBD1 (6 bases). Germline values: CDR1 MNHNS, CDR2 SASEGT. Trimming removed 6 bases at V and 2 bases at J, with 17 bases between. This CDR3 contains 15 residues. In DNA form, the CDR3 reads TGTGCCAGCAGGTTGACAGGTCCTCGGGCCTACGAGCAGTACTTC. It translates to CASRLTGPRAYEQYF.

Many counts were recorded for this clonotype. The rearrangement links TRBV18 to TRBJ2-1; no firm D call. CDR1 and CDR2 (germline): KGHSH, LQKENI. V lost 5 bases and J 8 bases, leaving 16 bases between the germline ends. The CDR3 contains 14 residues. In DNA, the CDR3 is TGTGCCAGCTCAGGTAACCCAAATAGCTATGAGCAGTTCTTC. This gives the protein CASSGNPNSYEQFF.